The 30 T cell receptor beta chains given below trace back to one sample, sequenced in a study of long-term antiretroviral therapy in people with HIV. Version v3.0 of the immunoSEQ assay ran at survey level. Clones were read by immunoSEQ multiplex PCR, and TCRdb kept only the in-frame ones, dropping some. The sample has around 28,000 clones, just over 85% seen once; the top ten hold 4.5% to 6%. Sequences were derived from unsorted PBMCs, sampled 0.8 years after starting antiretroviral therapy. Every receptor here comes from a woman aged 25 to 39 with HIV.

The chain joins TRBV5-1 to TRBJ2-7; D unclear. CDR3 length: 15 amino acids. Germline V gene sequence: CDR1 SGHRS, CDR2 YFSETQ. V was shortened by 1 base and J by 0 bases, with 11 bases between the two germline ends. Here the CDR3 reads CASSLSGASSYEQYV. CDR3 DNA sequence: TGCGCCAGCAGCTTGTCGGGTGCCTCCTCCTACGAGCAGTACGTC.

V is TRBV6-6 and J is TRBJ1-1; 8 bases match TRBD1. The CDR3 spans 15 residues. Germline lookup yields CDR1 MNHNY and CDR2 SVGAGI (reference sequence). The trim removed 2 bases at V and 7 bases at J, leaving 9 bases unmatched. CDR3 protein: CASSYRTGRVSEAFF. The CDR3, as DNA: TGTGCCAGCAGTTACCGGACAGGGAGGGTCAGTGAAGCTTTCTTT.

The J gene is TRBJ1-1, the V gene TRBV4-1; the match to TRBD1 covers 8 bases. Unmatched junction bases numbered 6, after V lost 5 bases and J lost 7 bases. The CDR3 length is 13 residues. Germline V gene data show CDR1 as MGHRA and CDR2 as YSYEKL. CDR3 coding DNA: TGCGCCAGCAGCAACCGGGACAGGCATGAAGCTTTCTTT. As protein: CASSNRDRHEAFF.

V and J are TRBV18 and TRBJ1-1; D call uncertain. From germline, CDR1 is KGHSH and CDR2 LQKENI. This CDR3 is 17 amino acids long. V lost 4 bases, J lost 6 bases, and 24 bases lay in between. The CDR3 protein is CASSLDLSPPVGPEAFF. CDR3 sequence (DNA): TGTGCCAGCTCACTTGACCTTTCCCCTCCGGTCGGGCCTGAAGCTTTCTTT.

CDR3 amino acids: CASSLAPAGETQYF. As DNA, the CDR3 is TGTGCCAGCAGCCTGGCCCCGGCAGGTGAGACCCAGTACTTC. The chain joins TRBV11-1 to TRBJ2-5, with D hard to call. This CDR3 comprises 14 residues. V was trimmed by 5 bases and J by 5 bases, leaving 15 bases between them. Germline V gene lookup returns CDR1 SGHAT and CDR2 FQDESV (reference sequence).

The chain combines TRBV29-1 with TRBJ1-1; D not certain. Germline V gene sequence: CDR1 SQVTM, CDR2 ANQGSEA. The CDR3 contains 11 residues. Between the trimmed V and J ends, which lost 5 bases and 2 bases, there was a span of 6 bases. The CDR3: CSVTHNTEAFF. CDR3 nucleotide sequence: TGCAGCGTTACTCATAACACTGAAGCTTTCTTT.

This clone has a single count. The rearrangement links TRBV5-1 to TRBJ1-2; TRBD1 agrees at 7 bases. With 0 bases clipped from V and 4 bases from J, the junction kept 12 bases outside the gene matches. In germline, CDR1 is SGHRS, CDR2 YFSETQ. This CDR3 has 17 amino acids. The CDR3 nucleotides read TGCGCCAGCAGCTTGGCCCGCGCCGGGACAGAAATCTATGGCTACACCTTC. This codes for CASSLARAGTEIYGYTF.

The chain employs TRBV5-8 and TRBJ2-3; D is undetermined. The germline gives CDR1 SGHTS, CDR2 YDEGEE. V was pared by 0 bases and J by 0 bases, with 11 bases between. The CDR3 spans 16 residues. CDR3 bases: TGTGCCAGCAGCTTGGGCGACAAGGGAAGCACAGATACGCAGTATTTT. Translation gives CASSLGDKGSTDTQYF.

V usage is TRBV9 and J usage is TRBJ2-5; 10 bases match TRBD2. CDR1 is SGDLS, CDR2 YYNGEE, per germline. The CDR3 extends over 17 amino acids. Trimming cost V 2 bases and J 5 bases; bases outside gene matches: 12. Here the CDR3 reads CASSVHSPSGGVETQYF. CDR3 bases: TGTGCCAGCAGCGTCCATTCCCCTAGCGGGGGTGTCGAGACCCAGTACTTC.

This clone was detected once. The V call is TRBV7-8, the J call TRBJ1-3, with D unresolved. The CDR3 covers 14 residues. With 5 bases removed from V and 3 bases from J, the gap between germline ends came to 11 bases. In germline, CDR1 is SGHVS, CDR2 FQNEAQ. The CDR3: CASSNKGRGNTIYF. CDR3 bases: TGTGCCAGCAGCAACAAAGGGCGTGGAAACACCATATATTTT.

This clone was counted once. The V gene is TRBV7-3, the J gene TRBJ2-3; 7 bases map to TRBD2. V was clipped by 5 bases and J by 6 bases; unmatched bases: 8. The germline V gene has CDR1 SGHTA and CDR2 FQGTGA. There are 14 residues in the CDR3. CDR3 sequence (DNA): TGTGCCAGCAGCCCTAACGGGGGGTCGGATACGCAGTATTTT. This codes for CASSPNGGSDTQYF.

This clone has more than one count but fewer than ten. The V call is TRBV7-9, the J call TRBJ1-4; no reliable D call. Germline V CDR1 and CDR2: SEHNR, FQNEAQ (reference sequence). Between the trimmed V and J ends, which lost 5 bases and 0 bases, there was a span of 19 bases. CDR3 length: 18 amino acids. CDR3 bases: TGTGCCAGCAGCCGTAGCTCCGTCGGCGGCGCAACTAATGAAAAACTGTTTTTT. Translated, it gives CASSRSSVGGATNEKLFF.

This clone was seen once. V and J are TRBV18 and TRBJ1-2; 7 bases align to TRBD1. The ends lost 1 base at V and 5 bases at J; junction bases unmatched: 4. Germline assignment: CDR1 KGHSH and CDR2 LQKENI. The CDR3 contains 14 residues. The DNA of the CDR3 is TGTGCCAGCTCACCACGAGGGGGCGTTTATGGCTACACCTTC. This encodes CASSPRGGVYGYTF.

DNA of the CDR3: TGTGCCAGCAGCTTGGAGGGGGGAGCGGCCAAAAACATTCAGTACTTC. This codes for CASSLEGGAAKNIQYF. The chain is built from TRBV5-4 and TRBJ2-4, with D perhaps matching TRBD1 or TRBD2 (6 bases each). The CDR3 is 16 residues long. Trimming took 0 bases from V and 1 from J, leaving 11 bases between them. Per germline, CDR1 SGHNT and CDR2 YYREEE (reference sequence).

CDR3 DNA sequence: TGTGCCAGCAGGGGTCCGGGACAGGGCCTGGAAGGCTACACCTTC. Protein product: CASRGPGQGLEGYTF. This sequence joins TRBV9 and TRBJ1-2, with 9 bases lining up with TRBD1. CDR1 is SGDLS, CDR2 YYNGEE, per germline. This CDR3 is 15 amino acids long. The V gene end was trimmed by 5 bases and the J gene end by 8 bases; junction bases not matched to a gene: 13.

V is TRBV19 and J is TRBJ2-2; 8 nucleotides agree with TRBD1. This CDR3 is 15 amino acids long. Germline CDR1 reads LNHDA; CDR2 reads SQIVND (reference sequence). With V trimmed by 3 bases and J by 5 bases, 5 bases remained unmatched. CDR3 DNA: TGTGCCAGTAGTATTGTACAGGGGGTGACCGGGGAGCTGTTTTTT. Protein: CASSIVQGVTGELFF.

The V call is TRBV18, the J call TRBJ1-6; 9 nucleotides agree with TRBD1. Per the germline V gene, CDR1 is KGHSH and CDR2 is LQKENI. The CDR3 contains 15 residues. J gave up 9 bases and V 3 bases, and 6 bases lay outside the gene matches. As DNA, the CDR3 is TGTGCCAGCTCACCCCGCGGGACAGGGTCTTCACCCCTCCACTTT. Amino acid sequence: CASSPRGTGSSPLHF. The full variable domain, in which reference TRBV18 and TRBJ1-6 provide the parts outside the CDR3, is NAGVMQNPRHLVRRRGQEARLRCSPMKGHSHVYWYRQLPEEGLKFMVYLQKENIIDESGMPKERFSAEFPKEGPSILRIQQVVRGDSAAYFCASSPRGTGSSPLHFGNGTRLTVT.

This clone was observed a few times. The chain employs TRBV27 and TRBJ1-5; D remains ambiguous. Germline V lookup: CDR1 MNHEY, CDR2 SMNVEV (reference sequence). Deletions cut 5 bases from V and 4 bases from J, with 6 bases between. This CDR3 is 12 amino acids long. Here the CDR3 DNA reads TGTGCCAGCAGTCCCCCGAATCAGCCCCAGCATTTT. Protein sequence: CASSPPNQPQHF.

The V gene is TRBV7-9, the J gene TRBJ1-2; D is possibly TRBD1 (6 bases). The CDR3 contains 13 residues. From germline, CDR1 is SEHNR and CDR2 FQNEAQ (reference sequence). The germline V and J ends were trimmed by 1 base and 4 bases, with 7 bases remaining between them. The CDR3 region is CASSLGTVYGYTF. Written as DNA, the CDR3 is TGTGCCAGCAGCTTAGGGACAGTCTATGGCTACACCTTC.

This chain joins TRBV2 and TRBJ1-4, with D maybe TRBD1 (5 bases). The CDR3 length is 17 residues. The V gene's germline CDR1 is SNHLY and CDR2 FYNNEI. V was pared by 2 bases and J by 0 bases, with 13 bases between. CDR3 in amino acids: CASSERSGWATNEKLFF. CDR3 nucleotide sequence: TGTGCCAGCAGTGAACGGTCAGGGTGGGCAACTAATGAAAAACTGTTTTTT.

This chain connects TRBV20-1 to TRBJ1-2; TRBD1 aligns across 7 bases. CDR3 length: 11 residues. Looked up from germline, CDR1 is DFQATT and CDR2 is SNEGSKA (reference sequence). J was trimmed by 9 bases and V by 3 bases; bases with no gene match: 4. CDR3 amino acids: CSARRTGRYTF. DNA for the CDR3: TGCAGTGCTAGGCGGACAGGACGCTACACCTTC.

V and J are TRBV5-6 and TRBJ2-7, with D possibly matching TRBD1 (5 bases). CDR1 SGHDT and CDR2 YYEEEE come from the germline V gene. V lost 2 bases and J lost 3, with 9 bases in between. This CDR3 has 13 residues. The CDR3 loop is CASSFSGNYEQYF. DNA for the CDR3: TGTGCCAGCAGCTTTTCAGGGAACTACGAGCAGTACTTC.

In its sample, this clone was seen a few times. The CDR3 loop is CASSSFGQPQHF. Here the CDR3 DNA reads TGTGCCAGCAGCTCCTTCGGACAGCCCCAGCATTTT. This rearrangement joins TRBV7-9 to TRBJ1-5; no reliable D call. Trimming cost V 4 bases and J 7 bases, with 8 bases left between them. The CDR3 consists of 12 residues. CDR1 and CDR2 from the germline V gene are SEHNR and FQNEAQ (reference sequence).

The genes are TRBV30 and TRBJ1-5; no clear D gene. V lost 5 bases, J lost 5 bases, and 13 bases lay in between. The CDR3 sequence is 13 residues long. The V gene's germline CDR1 is GTSNPN and CDR2 SVGIG (reference sequence). The CDR3 DNA follows: TGTGCCTGGGGAACCGGAACCTATCAGCCCCAGCATTTT. It yields the protein CAWGTGTYQPQHF.

CDR3 DNA sequence: TGTGCCAGCAGTGGCGTGGACAGGGGGCAGAGGGGCTACACCTTC. Residues: CASSGVDRGQRGYTF. The chain employs TRBV2 and TRBJ1-2, with 11 nucleotides matching TRBD1. The CDR3 spans 15 residues. The trim removed 4 bases at V and 8 bases at J, leaving 9 bases unmatched. Germline values: CDR1 SNHLY, CDR2 FYNNEI.

The CDR3 sequence: CASGTATAGEKLFF. As DNA, the CDR3 is TGCGCCAGCGGGACAGCCACGGCCGGTGAAAAACTGTTTTTT. This chain uses TRBV5-1 with TRBJ1-4; 7 bases line up with TRBD1. Looked up from germline, CDR1 is SGHRS and CDR2 is YFSETQ. The CDR3 has 14 amino acids. The J segment lost 7 bases and the V segment lost 7 bases, leaving 10 bases of the junction unmatched.

The CDR3 spells CASSSRGSNTQYF. In DNA, the CDR3 is TGTGCCAGCAGCTCCCGTGGCAGCAATACGCAGTATTTT. The J gene is TRBJ2-3, the V gene TRBV7-9; D is unclear. The V and J ends lost 4 bases and 7 bases respectively, with 12 bases between them. Looked up from germline, CDR1 is SEHNR and CDR2 is FQNEAQ (reference sequence). The CDR3 is made up of 13 amino acids.

The table lists this clone with a count of one. The V gene is TRBV28, the J gene TRBJ2-3; 9 bases map to TRBD2. Germline lookup yields CDR1 MDHEN and CDR2 SYDVKM. V lost 7 bases and J lost 0; bases outside the gene matches: 5. The CDR3 has 15 residues. The CDR3 region is CASIPGLASTDTQYF. The CDR3 DNA reads TGTGCCAGCATACCGGGACTAGCTAGCACAGATACGCAGTATTTT.

The genes are TRBV7-8 and TRBJ1-1; D may be TRBD1 (5 bases). From germline, CDR1 is SGHVS and CDR2 FQNEAQ. V shed 3 bases and J shed 1 base, with 6 bases lying between them. The CDR3 spans 13 residues. In DNA, the CDR3 is TGTGCCAGCAGCTTGACAGAGAACACTGAAGCTTTCTTT. It codes for CASSLTENTEAFF.

This clone came up once. The genes are TRBV27 and TRBJ2-1, with TRBD2 identical over 8 bases. V dropped 3 bases and J dropped 1; count of bases not matched to a gene: 5. Per germline, CDR1 MNHEY and CDR2 SMNVEV (reference sequence). CDR3 length equals 16 residues. The CDR3 loop reads CASSFQRGYSYNEQFF. The CDR3 DNA sequence: TGTGCCAGCAGTTTTCAGCGGGGGTATTCCTACAATGAGCAGTTCTTC.